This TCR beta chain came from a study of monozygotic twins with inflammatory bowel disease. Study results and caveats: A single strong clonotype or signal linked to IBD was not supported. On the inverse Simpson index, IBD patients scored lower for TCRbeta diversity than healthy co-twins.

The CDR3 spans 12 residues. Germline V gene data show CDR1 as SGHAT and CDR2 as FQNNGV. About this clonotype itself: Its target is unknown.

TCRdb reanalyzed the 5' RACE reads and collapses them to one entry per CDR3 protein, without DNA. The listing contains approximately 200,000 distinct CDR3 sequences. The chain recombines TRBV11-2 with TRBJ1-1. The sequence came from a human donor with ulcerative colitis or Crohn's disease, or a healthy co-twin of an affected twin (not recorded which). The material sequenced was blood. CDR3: CASSSSNTEAFF.